This is a list of T cell receptor beta chains from one sample in a study of monozygotic twins with inflammatory bowel disease. From its re-call of the 5' RACE reads, TCRdb lists each CDR3 protein once, without DNA. The clone table shows roughly 170,000 distinct CDR3 sequences, with the ten largest holding 6% to 9.5%. The sample consisted of blood. These receptors all come from a human donor with ulcerative colitis or Crohn's disease, or a healthy co-twin of an affected twin (not recorded which). The CDR3 runs from the conserved cysteine through the conserved F or W. Clone size is shown for a subset of rows, as once, few, many or a class of expanded clone.

CASSHTSGDSYEQYF	TRBV7-9	TRBJ2-7	-
CASSHSSGYGYTF	TRBV7-9	TRBJ1-2	-
CATSSPQDLGQPQHF	TRBV24-1	TRBJ1-5	-
CACSIGGRAPDEQFF	TRBV19	TRBJ2-1	-
CAWSVLSTDTQYF	TRBV30	TRBJ2-3	-
CSADPQGGYGYTF	TRBV29-1	TRBJ1-2	-
CAISDPGVIYGYTF	TRBV10-3	TRBJ1-2	-
CASSPPRTSNQETQYF	TRBV18	TRBJ2-5	-
CASSIGETEAFF	TRBV18	TRBJ1-1	-
CASSRQTGGKNNEQFF	TRBV19	TRBJ2-1	-
CASSQVLAGAHEQYF	TRBV4-3	TRBJ2-7	-
CATSRSLGGGTGELFF	TRBV15	TRBJ2-2	-
CASSLDGNNEQFF	TRBV5-1	TRBJ2-1	-
CASSQQRLGNYEQYF	TRBV4-3	TRBJ2-7	-
CASSQGYYGYTF	TRBV3-1	TRBJ1-2	-
CASRGGILYNEQFF	TRBV5-1	TRBJ2-1	-
CSARVGYGIYEQYF	TRBV20-1	TRBJ2-7	-
CASSGQGYEQYF	TRBV7-9	TRBJ2-7	-
CASSPNRAPTDTQYF	TRBV18	TRBJ2-3	-
CASSPMERGYEQFF	TRBV4-2	TRBJ2-1	-
CASSPAGPYGYTF	TRBV6-5	TRBJ1-2	-
CASSFGPMTYEQYF	TRBV13	TRBJ2-7	-
CASSPPNPTNEKLFF	TRBV7-6	TRBJ1-4	-
CASSPRGSSYNEQFF	TRBV28	TRBJ2-1	-
CAISESDRDQETQYF	TRBV10-3	TRBJ2-5	-
CASSLAGQEDTEAFF	TRBV5-4	TRBJ1-1	-
CASSLAINWGVNTEAFF	TRBV7-2	TRBJ1-1	-
CATRTGGGYGYTF	TRBV28	TRBJ1-2	-
CASSVKGARGNTIYF	TRBV2	TRBJ1-3	-
CASSFRPTDGKEDQPQHF	TRBV12-3/TRBV12-4	TRBJ1-5	-
CACSAGPPVTGELFF	TRBV5-4	TRBJ2-2	-
CAIRTPSLGNEQFF	TRBV10-3	TRBJ2-1	-
CASSPRGRAQETQYF	TRBV6-2/TRBV6-3	TRBJ2-5	-
CASSLLEANEKLFF	TRBV12-3/TRBV12-4	TRBJ1-4	-
CASRKIWTEVGEKLFF	TRBV19	TRBJ1-4	-
CASRPGLAAGELFF	TRBV27	TRBJ2-2	-
CASSLAVTDEQFF	TRBV5-1	TRBJ2-1	-
CASRGRGGDTQYF	TRBV5-8	TRBJ2-3	-
CAISDNRDPKFF	TRBV10-3	TRBJ2-1	medium-sized
CSARSRGFSYNEQFF	TRBV20-1	TRBJ2-1	-
CAISSPHGLHYEQYF	TRBV10-3	TRBJ2-7	-
CASSSSVLTGSYTF	TRBV5-1	TRBJ1-2	-
CASSQILRVSYNEQFF	TRBV3-1	TRBJ2-1	-
CASSLVGGSSSYEQYF	TRBV7-8	TRBJ2-7	-
CASSQATLSGNTIYF	TRBV18	TRBJ1-3	-
CASSLGGDPTWEQYF	TRBV5-4	TRBJ2-7	-
CSARAGLAGDNEQFF	TRBV20-1	TRBJ2-1	-
CASSPRDSYSGSPLHF	TRBV7-2	TRBJ1-6	-
CASSLEPGKYQETQYF	TRBV5-1	TRBJ2-5	-
CATSDPRQGTDTQYF	TRBV24-1	TRBJ2-3	-
CASSLGTGGRQARHYEQYF	TRBV18	TRBJ2-7	-
CASSTRLRGGNYEQYF	TRBV28	TRBJ2-7	-
CASSPRGGLANNQPQHF	TRBV19	TRBJ1-5	-
CAWSKGDTEAFF	TRBV30	TRBJ1-1	-
CASSSTRNTEAFF	TRBV5-5	TRBJ1-1	-
CASSLGSGATNEQFF	TRBV7-2	TRBJ2-1	-